Given below is one T cell receptor beta chain in context. Its antigen is not known. Different DNA sequences within this sample yield the same CDR3. The PCR had 60 Vbeta and 13 Jbeta primers. Clones were read by immunoSEQ multiplex PCR, and TCRdb kept only the in-frame ones, dropping some. The sample lists roughly 120,000 clones, over 8.5% seen once, with around 6% in the top ten. The data are from a study of cytomegalovirus exposure and HLA in healthy donors. The germline V and J ends were trimmed by 1 base and 5 bases, with 10 bases remaining between them. CDR3 length equals 13 residues. Germline V CDR1 and CDR2: GTSNPN, SVGIG (reference sequence). Overall study results and limits: Associated with cytomegalovirus, according to the listing, were around 160 TCR beta chains. When analyzed later, a missense DCLRE1C variant was found to be linked to TCR beta V- and J-gene trimming.

The chain has TRBV30 and TRBJ2-3, with TRBD1 as a possible D gene (6 bases). Source material: PBMCs. The clonotype originates from a woman in her thirties or forties in good health and CMV-seropositive. CDR3 sequence reads: CAWSAGVRDTQYF. CDR3 nucleotide sequence: TGTGCCTGGAGTGCAGGGGTTCGAGATACGCAGTATTTT.